The 21 T cell receptor beta chains reported below all come from one sample, sequenced in a study of blood T cell repertoires in COVID-19 (dated by TCRdb to 2018 to 2021). Library prep was done by the immunoSEQ multiplex PCR assay. Held by TCRdb, this immuneACCESS table contains in-frame sequences only and omits some clones. Under half of the omission traces to an unresolved V gene where checked; the cause of the rest is unknown. Within this sample are approximately 200,000 clones, with approximately 83% of them counted one time only. The ten largest clonotypes hold 3% to 3.5% of the sample. The sequenced sample was peripheral blood. Receptors originate from a man between 60 and 75 years old with acute or convalescent COVID-19.

The chain combines TRBV29-1 with TRBJ2-7; D possibly corresponds to TRBD1 (5 bases). V lost 4 bases and J lost 5, with 15 bases in between. The CDR3 consists of 13 residues. Germline V gene data show CDR1 as SQVTM and CDR2 as ANQGSEA. The CDR3 nucleotides are TGCAGCGTTGCGGACAACTTTCGGAACGAGCAGTACTTC. It translates to CSVADNFRNEQYF.

The genes are TRBV6-4 and TRBJ2-1; 8 positions agree with TRBD2. This CDR3 contains 17 residues. Germline loops: CDR1 MRHNA, CDR2 SNTAGT. The junction had 16 bases not matched to a gene; V was cut back by 5 bases and J by 7 bases. In DNA, the CDR3 is TGTGCCAGCAGTCAGTACCGGGGGACTAGGGGCCGGAATGAGCAGTTCTTC. Encoded protein: CASSQYRGTRGRNEQFF.

The chain uses TRBV3-1 (or the pseudogene TRBV3-2) and TRBJ2-1; TRBD2 might be the D (5 bases). The V end lost 2 bases, the J end lost 9 bases, and 14 bases lay between the germline ends. CDR1 and CDR2 (germline): LGHDT, YNNKEL (reference sequence). CDR3 length equals 14 residues. This CDR3 is CASSQSSGSTEQFF. The DNA for the CDR3 is TGTGCCAGCAGCCAAAGTTCTGGGAGCACTGAGCAGTTCTTC.

J is TRBJ2-1 and V is TRBV6-2 or TRBV6-3; D possibly corresponds to TRBD2 (6 bases). The CDR3 runs to 15 residues. Germline loops: CDR1 MNHEY, CDR2 SVGEGT. Trimming took 2 bases from V and 6 from J, leaving 14 bases between them. CDR3 DNA: TGTGCCAGCAGTTACGCGGGACGTCCGGTCAATGAGCAGTTCTTC. Translated: CASSYAGRPVNEQFF.

The chain couples TRBV19 to TRBJ1-5, with D hard to call. This CDR3 is 15 amino acids long. V was trimmed by 4 bases and J by 3 bases, leaving 13 bases between them. Germline V gene lookup returns CDR1 LNHDA and CDR2 SQIVND (reference sequence). CDR3 nucleotides: TGTGCCAGTAGTACCGAACTACTGAACAATCAGCCCCAGCATTTT. This codes for CASSTELLNNQPQHF.

The chain combines TRBV9 with TRBJ2-7; D might be TRBD2 (6 bases). Trimming took off 4 bases at V and 4 bases at J, with 21 bases between the two ends. The CDR3 covers 16 residues. Per the germline V gene, CDR1 is SGDLS and CDR2 is YYNGEE. CDR3 nucleotides: TGTGCCAGCAGCCCCGGATTGGGAGGAACCTCTTACGAGCAGTACTTC. This translates into CASSPGLGGTSYEQYF.

The rearrangement links TRBV5-1 to TRBJ2-1, with TRBD2 matching 9 bases. V dropped 0 bases and J dropped 8; count of bases not matched to a gene: 6. The length of the CDR3 is 15 residues. CDR1 and CDR2 (germline): SGHRS, YFSETQ. In DNA, the CDR3 is TGCGCCAGCAGCTTGGGGGTAGCGGGAGACTATGAGCAGTTCTTC. This translates into CASSLGVAGDYEQFF.

This rearrangement joins TRBV14 to TRBJ1-2, with 7 bases matching TRBD1. The ends lost 5 bases at V and 7 bases at J; junction bases unmatched: 10. The CDR3 is 14 residues long. CDR1 SGHDN and CDR2 FVKESK come from the germline V gene. CDR3 nucleotide sequence: TGTGCCAGCAGCAGGGCTACAGGGACAGTTGGCTACACCTTC. Its protein product is CASSRATGTVGYTF.

The chain links TRBV3-1 (or the pseudogene TRBV3-2) to TRBJ2-7; D perhaps matches TRBD1 (5 bases). CDR3 size: 12 residues. Germline assignment: CDR1 LGHDT and CDR2 YNNKEL (reference sequence). V was trimmed by 3 bases and J by 4 bases, leaving 7 bases between them. CDR3 DNA: TGTGCCAGCAGCCAGCGACAGTACGAGCAGTACTTC. Its translation is CASSQRQYEQYF.

This clone was seen more than once but under ten times. CDR3 sequence: CASSQDPQQGQAYGYTF. Written as DNA, the CDR3 is TGCGCCAGCAGCCAAGATCCTCAACAGGGGCAGGCCTATGGCTACACCTTC. The V call is TRBV4-1, the J call TRBJ1-2; 7 positions agree with TRBD1. Looked up from germline, CDR1 is MGHRA and CDR2 is YSYEKL. J gave up 4 bases and V 0 bases, and 11 bases lay outside the gene matches. CDR3 length equals 17 residues.

This clone occurred once. CDR3 in DNA: TGCGCCAGCAGCCGCCTCCCGAACACTGGGACTAGCGGCACAGATACGCAGTATTTT. This gives the protein CASSRLPNTGTSGTDTQYF. This chain joins TRBV4-1 and TRBJ2-3, with 10 bases lining up with TRBD2. Germline loops: CDR1 MGHRA, CDR2 YSYEKL. There are 19 residues in the CDR3. Trimming cost V 4 bases and J 1 base; bases outside gene matches: 14.

The chain uses TRBV29-1 and TRBJ1-1; 7 bases match TRBD1. Germline V gives CDR1 SQVTM, CDR2 ANQGSEA. The CDR3 length is 14 residues. V lost 4 bases, J lost 5 bases, and 10 bases stayed unmatched. In DNA, the CDR3 is TGCAGCGTTGTCGGGGCAGGGGGTGGGACTGAAGCTTTCTTT. Protein sequence: CSVVGAGGGTEAFF.

The count of this clone is one. The chain carries TRBV6-5 and TRBJ1-3, with 9 bases matching TRBD1. The germline V gene encodes CDR1 MNHEY and CDR2 SVGAGI. The trim removed 5 bases at V and 4 bases at J, leaving 6 bases unmatched. The CDR3 spans 15 residues. CDR3 DNA: TGTGCCAGCAGTCGGGGACAGGGAGCGGGAAACACCATATATTTT. Translating it yields CASSRGQGAGNTIYF.

This sequence joins TRBV5-6 and TRBJ2-2, with D possibly matching TRBD1 (6 bases). The V end was cut by 3 bases, the J end by 6 bases, with 15 bases between. This CDR3 region has 15 residues. CDR1 is SGHDT and CDR2 is YYEEEE in the germline V gene. This chain's CDR3 is CASSWVNRVAGELFF. In DNA, the CDR3 is TGTGCCAGCAGCTGGGTGAACAGGGTAGCCGGGGAGCTGTTTTTT.

The CDR3 reads CASSRWGTSGSAETQYF. DNA for the CDR3: TGCGCCAGCAGCCGGTGGGGGACTAGCGGGAGCGCCGAGACCCAGTACTTC. The chain links TRBV4-1 to TRBJ2-5; TRBD2 agrees at 14 bases. CDR1 and CDR2 (germline): MGHRA, YSYEKL. This CDR3 has 17 amino acids. With 4 bases clipped from V and 5 bases from J, the junction kept 9 bases outside the gene matches.

The rearrangement joins TRBV27 to TRBJ1-5; no clear D gene. V was pared by 2 bases and J by 5 bases, with 7 bases between. CDR3 length: 13 residues. The germline CDR1 and CDR2 sequences are MNHEY and SMNVEV (reference sequence). CDR3 in DNA: TGTGCCAGCAGTTTAAATGGAGATCAGCCCCAGCATTTT. This sequence encodes CASSLNGDQPQHF.

The chain employs TRBV5-1 and TRBJ1-6; perhaps TRBD1 as D (5 bases). Trimming took off 4 bases at V and 0 bases at J, with 8 bases between the two ends. The germline V gene has CDR1 SGHRS and CDR2 YFSETQ. The CDR3 is made up of 15 amino acids. The CDR3 loop is CASSPTDSYNSPLHF. The CDR3 DNA sequence: TGCGCCAGCAGCCCGACAGACTCCTATAATTCACCCCTCCACTTT. Using reference TRBV5-1 and TRBJ1-6 for the parts outside the CDR3, the full variable domain is KAGVTQTPRYLIKTRGQQVTLSCSPISGHRSVSWYQQTPGQGLQFLFEYFSETQRNKGNFPGRFSGRQFSNSRSEMNVSTLELGDSALYLCASSPTDSYNSPLHFGNGTRLTVT.

This chain connects TRBV19 to TRBJ2-1; TRBD2 matches at 7 bases. The CDR3 totals 16 residues. Germline V gene lookup returns CDR1 LNHDA and CDR2 SQIVND (reference sequence). Losses at the gene ends were 0 bases for V and 7 bases for J; bases not matched to a gene: 9. The CDR3 DNA follows: TGTGCCAGTAGTATAGACGGCGGGAGTAGGAGGAATGAGCAGTTCTTC. It encodes CASSIDGGSRRNEQFF.

This clone was recorded only once. The chain is built from TRBV7-2 and TRBJ2-5; tentatively, D is TRBD2 (5 bases). The V gene lost 3 bases and the J gene lost 4 bases, with 12 bases spanning the gap. CDR1 is SGHTA and CDR2 is FQGNSA in the germline V gene. CDR3 length: 14 amino acids. The CDR3 DNA reads TGTGCCAGCAGCTTTAGACGGGATGGAGAGACCCAGTACTTC. This sequence encodes CASSFRRDGETQYF.

The rearrangement uses TRBV5-4 and TRBJ2-1, with 11 positions matching TRBD2. Germline V CDR1 and CDR2: SGHNT, YYREEE (reference sequence). This CDR3 spans 14 amino acids. Trimming took 5 bases from V and 6 from J; bases not matched to a gene: 4. CDR3 amino acids: CASSTSGSFNEQFF. DNA for the CDR3: TGTGCCAGCAGTACTAGCGGGAGCTTCAATGAGCAGTTCTTC.

The chain recombines TRBV9 with TRBJ1-2; 8 positions agree with TRBD1. Germline CDR1 and CDR2: SGDLS and YYNGEE. The CDR3 is 14 amino acids. Trimming at V came to 2 bases and at J to 4 bases, leaving 4 bases not matched to a gene. CDR3 bases: TGTGCCAGCAGCGTTCCCGGGACAGGCTATGGCTACACCTTC. Amino acids: CASSVPGTGYGYTF.